This T cell receptor beta chain was obtained from a study of T cell clonotyping in hematopoietic cell transplantation. Method: immunoSEQ multiplex PCR; TCRdb's copy keeps in-frame clones and lacks some. The sample contains just under 9,500 clones, nearly 80% of which appear only once. Study outcomes and limitations: After transplant, recipient diversity fell while pathologically expanded clonotypes grew through day 180. Cells were unsorted, so CD4 and CD8 contributions were not separated. Graft donor and pretransplant recipient Inverse Simpson Index values predicted broader posttransplant TCR diversity.

A remark on this clone: Its antigen is currently unknown.

The receptor's source is a male patient aged 35-50 years who had an allogeneic stem cell transplant from a related donor, so the T cells may come from the graft donor. Some clones in this sample may be carry-over from other donors' samples. The source was PBMCs, collected 180 days after allogeneic stem cell transplant.

Here the CDR3 reads CASSSFSPGQGVYSPLHF. In nucleotides, the CDR3 is TGTGCCAGCAGTTCCTTTTCTCCGGGACAGGGGGTTTATTCACCCCTCCACTTT. The genes are TRBV27 and TRBJ1-6; 11 nucleotides match TRBD1. The CDR3 sequence is 18 residues long. Germline CDR1 is MNHEY and CDR2 is SMNVEV (reference sequence). The V gene end was trimmed by 4 bases and the J gene end by 8 bases; junction bases not matched to a gene: 13.